The sequence of this T cell receptor beta chain was determined in a study of blood T cell repertoires in COVID-19. The overall study: PBMCs, B-cell-depleted T cells, or T cells were the source of the cDNA or gDNA that made up the material.

The CDR3 is made up of 14 amino acids. Trimming pared 6 bases from V and 7 bases from J, leaving 16 bases between. Germline CDR1 and CDR2: SNHLY and FYNNEI. Per the authors' pipeline: Reference gene primer amplification gave estimated nucleated cell counts. The repertoire was sequenced with immunoSEQ multiplex PCR; TCRdb's copy has only in-frame clones and lacks some. V, J and clone size reflect that table, while D and trimming were determined from the DNA. Among more than 150,000 clones listed, 70% to 85% were seen once. The sample was peripheral blood. The chain uses TRBV2 and TRBJ1-5; D is possibly TRBD1 (6 bases). The receptor was derived from a human donor in a cohort sampled during active COVID-19. Here the CDR3 DNA reads TGTGCCAGCAGAGCCGACAGGACGGAGCAGCCCCAGCATTTT. Protein product: CASRADRTEQPQHF.